The 5 T cell receptor beta chains given below trace back to one sample, sequenced in a study of T-cell reconstitution after alpha-beta-depleted transplantation in children. A TCRbeta library incorporating unique molecular identifiers was prepared. TCRdb re-derived calls from the PCR reads in MiXCR, one entry per CDR3 protein. The sample contains around 450,000 distinct CDR3 sequences, roughly a tenth of which appear only once. Here the sequenced sample was PBMCs, taken before TCRalphabeta/CD19-depleted stem cell transplant. The receptors shown here come from a child aged 2 to 9 with inherited bone marrow failure, due to receive a stem cell transplant.

This clonotype has at least ten counts. This sequence joins TRBV6-2 or TRBV6-3 and TRBJ2-5; 12 bases agree with TRBD2. CDR3 length: 16 residues. Germline V gene lookup returns CDR1 MNHEY and CDR2 SVGEGT. V was clipped by 4 bases and J by 5 bases; unmatched bases: 8. CDR3 sequence: CASSSTSGSFRETQYF. As DNA, the CDR3 is TGTGCCAGCAGTTCGACTAGCGGGAGTTTCCGGGAGACCCAGTACTTC.

This clonotype occurred many times. The chain's CDR3 is CASSWGQGADQPQHF. CDR3 DNA sequence: TGCGCCAGCAGCTGGGGACAGGGGGCTGATCAGCCCCAGCATTTT. The chain employs TRBV5-1 and TRBJ1-5; TRBD1 matches at 12 bases. The CDR3 runs to 15 residues. Germline V gives CDR1 SGHRS, CDR2 YFSETQ. V lost 3 bases, J lost 5 bases, and 3 bases stayed unmatched.

This clonotype was seen only a few times. For the CDR3, the DNA is TGCAGCGTTGAACGCACCGGGACAGGGGGCAACGAGCAGTACTTC. Its translation: CSVERTGTGGNEQYF. The rearrangement links TRBV29-1 to TRBJ2-7; the match to TRBD1 covers 12 bases. This CDR3 has 15 residues. The V gene end was trimmed by 2 bases and the J gene end by 5 bases; junction bases not matched to a gene: 7. Germline CDR1 and CDR2: SQVTM and ANQGSEA.

This clonotype was seen repeatedly, ten times or more. This chain uses TRBV20-1 with TRBJ2-3, with 10 positions matching TRBD2. Germline V gene lookup returns CDR1 DFQATT and CDR2 SNEGSKA (reference sequence). The CDR3 contains 16 residues. Trimming cost V 5 bases and J 1 base; bases outside gene matches: 9. CDR3 loop: CSAFQREGTGTDTQYF. Here the CDR3 DNA reads TGCAGTGCTTTCCAGCGGGAGGGCACGGGCACAGATACGCAGTATTTT.

Comment on this clonotype: A much larger clone differs from this one at a single base, so this may be a read error. This rearrangement joins TRBV7-9 to TRBJ1-1, with TRBD1 as a possible D gene (5 bases). Germline V gene data show CDR1 as SEHNR and CDR2 as FQNEAQ (reference sequence). This CDR3 region has 15 residues. Trimming took off 2 bases at V and 1 base at J, with 11 bases between the two ends. CDR3 sequence reads: CASSLLSGPNTEAFF. CDR3 DNA sequence: TGTGCCAGCAGCTTACTTTCAGGGCCGAACACTGAAGCTTTCTTT.